The 12 T cell receptor beta chains below come from one sample, sequenced in a study of blood T cell repertoires in COVID-19. The table came from immunoSEQ multiplex PCR; TCRdb's copy has only in-frame clones and leaves some out. The sample contains several thousand clones, roughly 85% of which appear only once. The sample consisted of peripheral blood. Receptor source: a human donor in a cohort sampled during active COVID-19.

The chain couples TRBV7-9 to TRBJ2-2; 7 bases align to TRBD1. The CDR3 is 17 amino acids. Looked up from germline, CDR1 is SEHNR and CDR2 is FQNEAQ (reference sequence). V lost 2 bases, J lost 5 bases, and 11 bases stayed unmatched. The CDR3 DNA is TGTGCCAGCAGCTTATCGCAGGGACAGATTGGGACCGGGGAGCTGTTTTTT. Protein sequence: CASSLSQGQIGTGELFF.

J is TRBJ2-2 and V is TRBV11-2; D may be TRBD1 (6 bases). Germline V CDR1 and CDR2: SGHAT, FQNNGV. The CDR3 loop spans 17 amino acids. Trimming took 2 bases from V and 0 from J, leaving 13 bases between them. CDR3 amino acids: CASSLLLRTANTGELFF. The CDR3 DNA is TGTGCCAGCAGCTTATTGCTTAGGACAGCGAACACCGGGGAGCTGTTTTTT.

The genes are TRBV28 and TRBJ2-3; a weak D match, TRBD1 (6 bases). CDR1 is MDHEN, CDR2 SYDVKM, per germline. V shed 6 bases and J shed 2 bases, with 12 bases lying between them. The CDR3 extends over 14 amino acids. In DNA, the CDR3 is TGTGCCAGCAGAATGACAGGATTCACAGATACGCAGTATTTT. Its translation is CASRMTGFTDTQYF.

V usage is TRBV7-2 and J usage is TRBJ2-1, with 9 bases lining up with TRBD2. Trimming at V came to 1 base and at J to 0 bases, leaving 10 bases not matched to a gene. Germline V CDR1 and CDR2: SGHTA, FQGNSA. The CDR3 extends over 19 amino acids. The CDR3 region has the DNA TGTGCCAGCAGCTTAGGCGGGGGGGCCGGGGGGAGCTCCTACAATGAGCAGTTCTTC. Its protein product is CASSLGGGAGGSSYNEQFF. Full variable domain (rest looked up from reference TRBV7-2 and TRBJ2-1): GAGVSQSPSNKVTEKGKDVELRCDPISGHTALYWYRQSLGQGLEFLIYFQGNSAPDKSGLPSDRFSAERTGGSVSTLTIQRTQQEDSAVYLCASSLGGGAGGSSYNEQFFGPGTRLTVL.

J is TRBJ2-5 and V is TRBV19; TRBD2 aligns across 7 bases. Germline V gene lookup returns CDR1 LNHDA and CDR2 SQIVND (reference sequence). The CDR3 runs to 14 residues. V shed 4 bases and J 2 bases; nucleotides not matched to a gene: 4. CDR3 protein: CASSNGLGQETQYF. DNA for the CDR3: TGTGCCAGTAGTAACGGACTAGGGCAAGAGACCCAGTACTTC.

The rearrangement joins TRBV7-8 to TRBJ2-7; 10 positions agree with TRBD1. The CDR3 has 15 residues. Losses at the gene ends were 8 bases for V and 1 base for J; bases not matched to a gene: 8. CDR1 SGHVS and CDR2 FQNEAQ come from the germline V gene. The CDR3 is CASQPGTGASYEQYF. The CDR3 DNA is TGTGCCAGCCAACCCGGGACAGGGGCTTCCTACGAGCAGTACTTC.

This chain links TRBV2 with TRBJ2-3; 11 bases align to TRBD2. The junction had 7 bases not matched to a gene; V was cut back by 2 bases and J by 3 bases. The CDR3 has 17 residues. Germline values: CDR1 SNHLY, CDR2 FYNNEI. CDR3 in DNA: TGTGCCAGCAGTGAATATAGGGCTAGCGGGAGGACAGATACGCAGTATTTT. Protein: CASSEYRASGRTDTQYF.

This chain uses TRBV6-2 or TRBV6-3 with TRBJ2-7; D gene unclear. The CDR3 sequence is 13 residues long. Trimming stripped 4 bases from V and 3 bases from J, with 10 bases between. In germline, CDR1 is MNHEY, CDR2 SVGEGT. The CDR3 DNA is TGTGCCAGCAGTTTGAACTATTACTACGAGCAGTACTTC. Translation: CASSLNYYYEQYF.

This clone occurred once. The chain joins TRBV7-2 to TRBJ1-5; no reliable D call. V lost 5 bases, J lost 9 bases, and 11 bases lay in between. CDR1 and CDR2 from the germline V gene are SGHTA and FQGNSA. This CDR3 has 12 residues. In DNA, the CDR3 is TGTGCCAGCAGCCCGACCGGGAGGCCCCAGCATTTT. It yields the protein CASSPTGRPQHF.

The rearrangement joins TRBV7-2 to TRBJ1-3; 9 positions match TRBD1. V lost 3 bases and J lost 1; bases outside the gene matches: 10. The germline V gene encodes CDR1 SGHTA and CDR2 FQGNSA. The CDR3 has 18 residues. CDR3 in DNA: TGTGCCAGCAGCTTCACCCTTGCCGGGACAGGGTCTGGAAACACCATATATTTT. This codes for CASSFTLAGTGSGNTIYF.

The chain couples TRBV6-5 to TRBJ1-2; D is unclear. The germline gives CDR1 MNHEY, CDR2 SVGAGI. V shed 0 bases and J shed 2 bases, with 7 bases lying between them. The CDR3 covers 14 residues. As DNA, the CDR3 is TGTGCCAGCAGTTACTCGACCGGGAACTATGGCTACACCTTC. It specifies CASSYSTGNYGYTF.

The CDR3 sequence is CASSLLAGVSSYNEQFF. The DNA of the CDR3 is TGTGCCAGCAGCTTATTGGCGGGGGTGAGCTCCTACAATGAGCAGTTCTTC. This sequence joins TRBV11-2 and TRBJ2-1; 7 bases match TRBD2. The CDR3 consists of 17 residues. Germline-derived CDR1 and CDR2 are SGHAT and FQNNGV. Unmatched junction bases numbered 7, after V lost 2 bases and J lost 0 bases.